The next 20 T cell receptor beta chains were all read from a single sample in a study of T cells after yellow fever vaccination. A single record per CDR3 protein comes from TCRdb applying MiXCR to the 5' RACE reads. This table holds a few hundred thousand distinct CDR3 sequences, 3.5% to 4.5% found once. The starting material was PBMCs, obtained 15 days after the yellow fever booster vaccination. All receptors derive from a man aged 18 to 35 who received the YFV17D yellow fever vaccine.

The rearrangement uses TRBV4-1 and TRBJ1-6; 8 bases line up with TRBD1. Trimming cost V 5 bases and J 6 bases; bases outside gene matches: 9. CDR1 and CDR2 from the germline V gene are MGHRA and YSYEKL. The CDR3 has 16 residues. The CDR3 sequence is CASSFRTGRANSPLHF. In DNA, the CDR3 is TGCGCCAGCAGCTTCCGGACAGGGAGGGCTAATTCACCCCTCCACTTT.

This chain's CDR3 is CASSQGIWENTEAFF. CDR3 nucleotides: TGTGCCAGCAGCCAAGGGATTTGGGAGAACACTGAAGCTTTCTTT. The V and J genes are TRBV14 and TRBJ1-1; D unresolved. The V end lost 1 base, the J end lost 1 base, and 10 bases lay between the germline ends. The length of the CDR3 is 15 residues. Per germline, CDR1 SGHDN and CDR2 FVKESK.

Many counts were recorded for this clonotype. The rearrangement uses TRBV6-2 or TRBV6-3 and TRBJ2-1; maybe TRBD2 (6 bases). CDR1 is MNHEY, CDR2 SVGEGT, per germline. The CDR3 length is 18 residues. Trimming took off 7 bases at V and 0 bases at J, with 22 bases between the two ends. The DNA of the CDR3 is TGTGCCAGCACAACCACCTCGGCGGGCGGGGACTCCTACAATGAGCAGTTCTTC. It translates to CASTTTSAGGDSYNEQFF.

As DNA, the CDR3 is TGCAGTGCGCCTCTCTCCCAGGGGCCCACTGAAGCTTTCTTT. As protein: CSAPLSQGPTEAFF. V gene TRBV20-1 combines with J gene TRBJ1-1; D might be TRBD1 (6 bases). This CDR3 has 14 amino acids. The ends were cut back, 6 bases at V and 4 bases at J, with 18 bases in the middle. Germline V CDR1 and CDR2: DFQATT, SNEGSKA (reference sequence).

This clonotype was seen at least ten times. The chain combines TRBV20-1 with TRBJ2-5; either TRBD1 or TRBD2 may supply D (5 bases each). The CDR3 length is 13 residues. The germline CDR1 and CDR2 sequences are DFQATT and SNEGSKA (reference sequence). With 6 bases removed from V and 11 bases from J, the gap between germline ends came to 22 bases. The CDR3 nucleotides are TGCAGTGCGCGCGAAGGGACCAAGGAGGCTCAGTACTTC. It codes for CSAREGTKEAQYF.

The CDR3 reads CATERGQGGTYGYTF. In DNA form, the CDR3 reads TGTGCCACCGAAAGGGGGCAGGGCGGAACCTATGGCTACACCTTC. V is TRBV19 and J is TRBJ1-2; TRBD1 matches at 7 bases. The CDR3 totals 15 residues. Losses at the gene ends were 10 bases for V and 4 bases for J; bases not matched to a gene: 15. Germline CDR1 is LNHDA and CDR2 is SQIVND (reference sequence).

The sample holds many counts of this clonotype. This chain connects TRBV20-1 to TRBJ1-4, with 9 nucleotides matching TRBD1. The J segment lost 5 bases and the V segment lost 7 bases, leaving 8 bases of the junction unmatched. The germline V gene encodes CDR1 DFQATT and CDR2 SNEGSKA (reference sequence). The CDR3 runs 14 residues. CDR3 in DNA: TGCAGTGTTCCGAGGGGACAGGGAAATGAAAAACTGTTTTTT. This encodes CSVPRGQGNEKLFF.

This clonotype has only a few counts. The CDR3 is CASSDFSTEAFF. The CDR3, as DNA: TGTGCCAGCAGTGACTTTAGCACTGAAGCTTTCTTT. The chain links TRBV6-1 to TRBJ1-1; no clear D. The CDR3 loop spans 12 amino acids. Trimming left V 3 bases short and J 4 bases short, with 6 bases between. Germline V gene data show CDR1 as MNHNS and CDR2 as SASEGT.

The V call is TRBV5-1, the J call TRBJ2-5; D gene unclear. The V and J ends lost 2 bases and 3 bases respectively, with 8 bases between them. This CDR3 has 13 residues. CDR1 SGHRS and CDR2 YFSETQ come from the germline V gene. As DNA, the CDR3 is TGCGCCAGCAGCTTTTCGGCAGAAGAGACCCAGTACTTC. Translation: CASSFSAEETQYF.

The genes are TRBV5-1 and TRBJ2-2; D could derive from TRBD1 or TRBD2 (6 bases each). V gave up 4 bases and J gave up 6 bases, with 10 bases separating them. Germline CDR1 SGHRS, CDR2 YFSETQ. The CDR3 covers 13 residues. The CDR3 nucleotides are TGCGCCAGCAGCCACAGGGAGGCCGGGGAGCTGTTTTTT. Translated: CASSHREAGELFF.

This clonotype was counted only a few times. The CDR3 DNA reads TGTGCCAGCAGCGTATACGGGGGGAACACTGAAGCTTTCTTT. This gives the protein CASSVYGGNTEAFF. J is TRBJ1-1 and V is TRBV9; TRBD1 might be the D (5 bases). Germline V lookup: CDR1 SGDLS, CDR2 YYNGEE. CDR3 size: 14 residues. The V end was cut by 1 base, the J end by 1 base, with 8 bases between.

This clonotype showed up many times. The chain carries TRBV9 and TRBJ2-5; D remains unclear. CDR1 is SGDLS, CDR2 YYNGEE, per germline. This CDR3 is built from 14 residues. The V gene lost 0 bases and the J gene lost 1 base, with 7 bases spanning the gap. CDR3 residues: CASSVAGSQETQYF. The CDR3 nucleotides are TGTGCCAGCAGCGTAGCGGGCAGCCAAGAGACCCAGTACTTC.

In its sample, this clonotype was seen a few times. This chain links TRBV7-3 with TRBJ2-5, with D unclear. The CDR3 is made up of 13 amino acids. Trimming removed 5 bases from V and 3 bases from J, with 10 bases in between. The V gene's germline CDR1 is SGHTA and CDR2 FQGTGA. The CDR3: CASSLPLEETQYF. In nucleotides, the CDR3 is TGTGCCAGCAGCCTCCCCTTAGAAGAGACCCAGTACTTC.

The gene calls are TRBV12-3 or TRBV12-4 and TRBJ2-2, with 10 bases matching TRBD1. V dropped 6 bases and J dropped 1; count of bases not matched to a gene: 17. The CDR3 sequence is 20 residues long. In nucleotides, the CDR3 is TGTGCCAGCAGGCTTGCGCCTACCTGGGACAGGGGCCGGAACACCGGGGAGCTGTTTTTT. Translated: CASRLAPTWDRGRNTGELFF.

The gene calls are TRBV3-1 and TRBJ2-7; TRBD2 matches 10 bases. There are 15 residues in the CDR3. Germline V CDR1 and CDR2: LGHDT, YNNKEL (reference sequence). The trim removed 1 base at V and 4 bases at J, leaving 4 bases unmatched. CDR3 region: CASSQGPSGGYEQYV. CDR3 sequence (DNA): TGTGCCAGCAGCCAAGGCCCTAGCGGGGGTTACGAGCAGTACGTC.

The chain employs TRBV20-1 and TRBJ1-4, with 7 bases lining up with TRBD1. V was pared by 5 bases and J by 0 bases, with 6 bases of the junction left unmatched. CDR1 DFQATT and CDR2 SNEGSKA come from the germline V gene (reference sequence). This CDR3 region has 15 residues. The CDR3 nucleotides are TGCAGTGCTCATCAGGGGGGAGCAACTAATGAAAAACTGTTTTTT. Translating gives CSAHQGGATNEKLFF.

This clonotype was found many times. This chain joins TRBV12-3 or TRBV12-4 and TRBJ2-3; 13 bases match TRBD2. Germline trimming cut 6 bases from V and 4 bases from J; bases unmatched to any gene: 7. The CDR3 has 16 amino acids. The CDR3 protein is CASRFPGTSGADTQYF. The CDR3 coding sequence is TGTGCCAGCAGATTCCCCGGGACTAGCGGGGCAGATACGCAGTATTTT.

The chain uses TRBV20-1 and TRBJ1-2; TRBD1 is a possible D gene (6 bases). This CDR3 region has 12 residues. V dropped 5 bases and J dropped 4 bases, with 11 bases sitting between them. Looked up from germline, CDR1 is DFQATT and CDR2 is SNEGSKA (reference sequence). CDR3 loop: CSAARTVYGYTF. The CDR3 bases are TGCAGTGCTGCAAGGACAGTCTATGGCTACACCTTC.

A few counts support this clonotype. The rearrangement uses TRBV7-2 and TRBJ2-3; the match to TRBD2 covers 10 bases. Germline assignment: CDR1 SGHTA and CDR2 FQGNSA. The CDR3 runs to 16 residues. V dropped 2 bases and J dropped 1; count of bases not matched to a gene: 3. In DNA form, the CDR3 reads TGTGCCAGCAGCTTACGTAGCGGGGGGCGCACAGATACGCAGTATTTT. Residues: CASSLRSGGRTDTQYF. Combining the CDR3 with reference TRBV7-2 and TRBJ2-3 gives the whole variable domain GAGVSQSPSNKVTEKGKDVELRCDPISGHTALYWYRQSLGQGLEFLIYFQGNSAPDKSGLPSDRFSAERTGGSVSTLTIQRTQQEDSAVYLCASSLRSGGRTDTQYFGPGTRLTVL.

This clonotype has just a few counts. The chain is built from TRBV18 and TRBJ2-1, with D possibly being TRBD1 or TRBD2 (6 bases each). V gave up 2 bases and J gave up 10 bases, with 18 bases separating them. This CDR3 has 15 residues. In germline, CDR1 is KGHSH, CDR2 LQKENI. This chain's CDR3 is CASSPDTGRIGEQFF. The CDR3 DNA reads TGTGCCAGCTCACCAGACACAGGGAGGATAGGGGAGCAGTTCTTC.